These 17 T cell receptor beta chains originate from one sample sequenced in a study of blood T cell repertoires in COVID-19. Produced via immunoSEQ multiplex PCR; TCRdb's table is partial and in-frame only. The data show about 120,000 clones, with more than 70% seen just once and 3% to 5% held by the top ten. The sequenced sample was peripheral blood. The source is a man in his fifties or sixties with acute or convalescent COVID-19.

This clone was seen more than once but under ten times. The chain employs TRBV6-4 and TRBJ2-1, with 14 bases that match TRBD2. The germline gives CDR1 MRHNA, CDR2 SNTAGT. The CDR3 length is 16 residues. V lost 4 bases to trimming and J lost 4 bases; unmatched junction nucleotides: 3. CDR3: CASSATSGGDYNEQFF. CDR3 DNA: TGTGCCAGCAGTGCGACTAGCGGGGGGGATTACAATGAGCAGTTCTTC.

As for this clone: A junction end diverges from the germline sequence, so it may reflect a read error. The rearrangement uses TRBV4-3 and TRBJ2-5, with 12 bases matching TRBD2. CDR1 is LGHNA, CDR2 YSLEER, per germline. The CDR3 runs to 15 residues. CDR3 in DNA: TGCGCCAGCAGTCAAGCGCTAGCGGGAGGGGAGACCCAGTACTTC. The encoded protein is CASSQALAGGETQYF.

CDR3 sequence (DNA): TGTGCCTGGAGTGAGACTACCGGGGAGCTGTTTTTT. As protein: CAWSETTGELFF. The chain joins TRBV30 to TRBJ2-2; D not resolved. V was pared by 1 base and J by 5 bases, with 5 bases between. This CDR3 comprises 12 residues. CDR1 and CDR2 (germline): GTSNPN, SVGIG (reference sequence). The entire variable domain, with the rest obtained from reference TRBV30 and TRBJ2-2, is as follows: SQTIHQWPATLVQPVGSPLSLECTVEGTSNPNLYWYRQAAGRGLQLLFYSVGIGQISSEVPQNLSASRPQDRQFILSSKKLLLSDSGFYLCAWSETTGELFFGEGSRLTVL.

This clone was detected only once. This rearrangement joins TRBV5-6 to TRBJ2-3, with D tentatively TRBD1 (5 bases). The CDR3 is made up of 15 amino acids. V lost 2 bases to trimming and J lost 0 bases, with 10 bases between them. Germline lookup yields CDR1 SGHDT and CDR2 YYEEEE. The CDR3 nucleotides read TGTGCCAGCAGCTTAGGGCAGGGTAGCACAGATACGCAGTATTTT. This gives the protein CASSLGQGSTDTQYF.

The J gene is TRBJ2-5, the V gene TRBV24-1, with 7 bases fitting TRBD2. J gave up 4 bases and V 3 bases, and 10 bases lay outside the gene matches. Per the germline V gene, CDR1 is KGHDR and CDR2 is SFDVKD. The CDR3 extends over 16 amino acids. The CDR3 nucleotides are TGTGCCACCAGTGATACTGAAGCGGGAAAAGTAGAGACCCAGTACTTC. Translating it yields CATSDTEAGKVETQYF.

The rearrangement joins TRBV6-5 to TRBJ2-3; 9 bases align to TRBD1. Per germline, CDR1 MNHEY and CDR2 SVGAGI. The CDR3 spans 14 residues. Trimming took 6 bases from V and 8 from J; bases not matched to a gene: 9. DNA of the CDR3: TGTGCCAGCAGCGAGGACAGGGGAGGGGGTACGCAGTATTTT. It encodes CASSEDRGGGTQYF.

V and J are TRBV27 and TRBJ2-5, with D perhaps TRBD1 (6 bases). This CDR3 has 15 residues. V was shortened by 3 bases and J by 2 bases, with 13 bases between the two germline ends. The germline V gene has CDR1 MNHEY and CDR2 SMNVEV (reference sequence). CDR3 loop: CASSFGRGRQETQYF. CDR3 coding DNA: TGTGCCAGCAGTTTCGGCAGGGGACGGCAAGAGACCCAGTACTTC.

The rearrangement uses TRBV30 and TRBJ2-5; D gene unclear. The ends were cut back, 2 bases at V and 5 bases at J, with 15 bases in the middle. CDR1 GTSNPN and CDR2 SVGIG come from the germline V gene (reference sequence). There are 14 residues in the CDR3. CDR3 bases: TGTGCCTGGAGTCCCGGTGGTAGCTGGGAGACCCAGTACTTC. This encodes CAWSPGGSWETQYF.

The gene calls are TRBV28 and TRBJ2-4; possible D gene TRBD2, 7 bases. Trimming cost V 9 bases and J 8 bases, with 14 bases left between them. Germline V gives CDR1 MDHEN, CDR2 SYDVKM. The CDR3 runs to 12 residues. The DNA for the CDR3 is TGTGCCAGTGCGGCGGGGGCGTACATTCAGTACTTC. Translating it yields CASAAGAYIQYF.

The V gene is TRBV2, the J gene TRBJ2-3; D is unclear. Trimming shortened V by 4 bases and J by 5 bases, and 7 bases separated the two germline ends. Germline V gives CDR1 SNHLY, CDR2 FYNNEI. This CDR3 spans 12 amino acids. The CDR3 nucleotides read TGTGCCAGCAGTGGAGGTGGAGATACGCAGTATTTT. It specifies CASSGGGDTQYF.

This clone showed up just once. The chain is built from TRBV30 and TRBJ1-1, with 8 nucleotides matching TRBD1. J was trimmed by 1 base and V by 5 bases; bases with no gene match: 3. The CDR3 contains 13 residues. The germline gives CDR1 GTSNPN, CDR2 SVGIG (reference sequence). The CDR3 sequence is CAWAQGANTEAFF. CDR3 sequence (DNA): TGTGCCTGGGCCCAGGGGGCGAACACTGAAGCTTTCTTT.

The J gene is TRBJ1-4, the V gene TRBV28, with 7 bases identical to TRBD1. J gave up 8 bases and V 2 bases, and 5 bases lay outside the gene matches. Germline loops: CDR1 MDHEN, CDR2 SYDVKM. The CDR3 is made up of 14 amino acids. This CDR3 is CASSLGGGEEKLFF. In nucleotides, the CDR3 is TGTGCCAGCAGTTTAGGAGGGGGCGAGGAAAAACTGTTTTTT.

The chain links TRBV24-1 to TRBJ2-1; D is unclear. V lost 8 bases, J lost 4 bases, and 11 bases lay in between. This CDR3 spans 13 amino acids. The germline V gene has CDR1 KGHDR and CDR2 SFDVKD. The CDR3 loop is CATTAGSYNEQFF. In DNA form, the CDR3 reads TGTGCCACCACGGCAGGATCTTACAATGAGCAGTTCTTC.

This chain connects TRBV28 to TRBJ2-2; TRBD2 matches 7 bases. There are 13 residues in the CDR3. Germline CDR1 and CDR2: MDHEN and SYDVKM. V lost 11 bases, J lost 3 bases, and 6 bases stayed unmatched. CDR3 amino acids: CAGRASDTGELFF. The CDR3 DNA reads as TGTGCCGGGAGGGCCTCGGACACCGGGGAGCTGTTTTTT.

The sample holds a few counts of this clone. This chain uses TRBV12-5 with TRBJ1-1; 9 bases fit TRBD1. With V trimmed by 5 bases and J by 5 bases, 6 bases remained unmatched. The CDR3 length is 14 residues. Germline values: CDR1 LGHNT, CDR2 FRNRAP. The CDR3, as DNA: TGTGCTAGTGGTGTCGGACAGGGGAGAACTGAAGCTTTCTTT. It translates to CASGVGQGRTEAFF.

The chain links TRBV7-3 to TRBJ1-5; TRBD1 is a possible D gene (5 bases). The germline gives CDR1 SGHTA, CDR2 FQGTGA. The CDR3 has 16 amino acids. Trimming stripped 3 bases from V and 0 bases from J, with 12 bases between. For the CDR3, the DNA is TGTGCCAGCAGCTTTGAGACAGTCATTAGCAATCAGCCCCAGCATTTT. This encodes CASSFETVISNQPQHF.

The gene calls are TRBV15 and TRBJ2-3; D gene unclear. CDR1 and CDR2 from the germline V gene are LNHNV and YYDKDF (reference sequence). The CDR3 has 14 amino acids. The V end lost 1 base, the J end lost 0 bases, and 5 bases lay between the germline ends. The CDR3 here is CATSRATSTDTQYF. CDR3 in DNA: TGTGCCACCAGCAGAGCAACTAGCACAGATACGCAGTATTTT. Based on the CDR3 plus reference TRBV15 and TRBJ2-3, the full variable domain is DAMVIQNPRYQVTQFGKPVTLSCSQTLNHNVMYWYQQKSSQAPKLLFHYYDKDFNNEADTPDNFQSRRPNTSFCFLDIRSPGLGDTAMYLCATSRATSTDTQYFGPGTRLTVL.